The 8 T cell receptor beta chains below come from one sample, sequenced in a study of cytomegalovirus exposure and HLA in healthy donors. The PCR had 60 Vbeta and 13 Jbeta primers. The method was immunoSEQ multiplex PCR; TCRdb's version includes in-frame clones alone and lacks a portion of them. The table records 130,000 or so clones, around 72% of them present only once. Specimen: PBMCs. The receptors originated from a woman aged 50 to 65 in good health and CMV-seropositive.

The chain links TRBV5-1 to TRBJ2-5; D might be TRBD2 (6 bases). This CDR3 comprises 15 residues. Deletions cut 1 base from V and 5 bases from J, with 15 bases between. Germline values: CDR1 SGHRS, CDR2 YFSETQ. Written as DNA, the CDR3 is TGCGCCAGCAGCTTGAACGCGGGAATTGGGGAGACCCAGTACTTC. This translates into CASSLNAGIGETQYF. Together with reference TRBV5-1 and TRBJ2-5, the CDR3 gives the full variable domain: KAGVTQTPRYLIKTRGQQVTLSCSPISGHRSVSWYQQTPGQGLQFLFEYFSETQRNKGNFPGRFSGRQFSNSRSEMNVSTLELGDSALYLCASSLNAGIGETQYFGPGTRLLVL.

The CDR3 sequence: CASRTGAGNTIYF. CDR3 DNA sequence: TGTGCCAGCCGGACAGGGGCTGGAAACACCATATATTTT. The gene calls are TRBV7-9 and TRBJ1-3, with TRBD1 identical over 9 bases. The germline gives CDR1 SEHNR, CDR2 FQNEAQ (reference sequence). There are 13 residues in the CDR3. With 8 bases clipped from V and 2 bases from J, the junction kept 1 base outside the gene matches. Using reference TRBV7-9 and TRBJ1-3 for the parts outside the CDR3, the full variable domain is DTGVSQNPRHKITKRGQNVTFRCDPISEHNRLYWYRQTLGQGPEFLTYFQNEAQLEKSRLLSDRFSAERPKGSFSTLEIQRTEQGDSAMYLCASRTGAGNTIYFGEGSWLTVV.

CDR3 residues: CASSHEQGASYEQYF. The CDR3 bases are TGTGCCAGCAGTCACGAACAGGGAGCCTCCTACGAGCAGTACTTC. The rearrangement links TRBV4-2 to TRBJ2-7; a possible D gene is TRBD1 (6 bases). The CDR3 has 15 amino acids. Trimming stripped 6 bases from V and 0 bases from J, with 15 bases between. Germline CDR1 is LGHNA and CDR2 is YNFKEQ.

The chain employs TRBV6-1 and TRBJ1-2; D possibly corresponds to TRBD1 (6 bases). The V gene's germline CDR1 is MNHNS and CDR2 SASEGT. The V end was cut by 2 bases, the J end by 13 bases, with 17 bases between. The CDR3 extends over 13 amino acids. The CDR3 is CASSEPGAHRCTF. The CDR3, as DNA: TGTGCCAGCAGTGAACCAGGGGCCCACCGATGCACCTTC.

The rearrangement uses TRBV7-9 and TRBJ1-4; no reliable D call. The CDR3 is 12 residues long. CDR1 is SEHNR and CDR2 is FQNEAQ in the germline V gene (reference sequence). The V end lost 2 bases, the J end lost 8 bases, and 6 bases lay between the germline ends. The CDR3 is CASSLQLEKLFF. CDR3 DNA: TGTGCCAGCAGCTTACAGTTGGAAAAACTGTTTTTT.

The genes are TRBV19 and TRBJ2-1; weak D call: TRBD2 (7 bases). Trimming pared 4 bases from V and 5 bases from J, leaving 15 bases between. CDR1 LNHDA and CDR2 SQIVND come from the germline V gene (reference sequence). The CDR3 extends over 15 amino acids. CDR3 bases: TGTGCCAGTAGTAGGCGGGGGCCAAGACACAATGAGCAGTTCTTC. This encodes CASSRRGPRHNEQFF.

The chain links TRBV7-9 to TRBJ2-3, with TRBD2 identical over 14 bases. The CDR3 has 17 residues. Losses at the gene ends were 4 bases for V and 5 bases for J; bases not matched to a gene: 8. CDR1 and CDR2 (germline): SEHNR, FQNEAQ (reference sequence). The CDR3 here is CASSWRTSGGSEDTQYF. CDR3 DNA: TGTGCCAGCAGCTGGAGGACTAGCGGGGGGTCGGAAGATACGCAGTATTTT.

This chain joins TRBV21-1 and TRBJ2-5; TRBD2 was called by the table and not checked on the DNA. TRBV21-1 constitutes a pseudogene. The CDR3 sequence is 16 residues long. As DNA, the CDR3 is TGTGCCAGCAGTTCGACTAGCGGGGGGACAAGGGAGACCCAGTACTTC. Protein sequence: CASSSTSGGTRETQYF.